This T cell receptor (beta chain) was retrieved from a study of blood T cell repertoires in COVID-19. Overall study: Both acute and convalescent COVID-19 samples were obtained from the United States, Italy and Spain. Sources were T cells, B-cell-depleted T cells, or PBMCs; the material itself was cDNA or gDNA.

The CDR3 runs 16 residues. How the authors handled the data: Quantification of nucleated cells was approximated via reference gene primer amplification. Produced via immunoSEQ multiplex PCR; TCRdb's table is partial and in-frame only. Clonal size and the V and J genes are those of that table, whereas D and trimming came from the DNA. The profile covers a few hundred thousand clones, with 89% appearing a single time and 4% to 5% taken by the ten largest. The table lists this clone with a count of one. This chain connects TRBV21-1 to TRBJ1-6; the table assigns TRBD1, which was not confirmed against the DNA. TRBV21-1 is an annotated pseudogene. The TCR was taken from a woman aged 35 to 49 who had recovered from COVID-19. The source material was peripheral blood. The CDR3 here is CASSNGLRGQGSPLHF. The CDR3 DNA is TGTGCCAGCAGCAATGGCCTGAGGGGGCAAGGTTCACCCCTCCACTTT.